This T cell receptor (beta chain) stems from a study of regulatory T cells in long-lasting Graves disease. Germline V gene sequence: CDR1 DFQATT, CDR2 SNEGSKA (reference sequence). This CDR3 is built from 15 residues. V gave up 2 bases and J gave up 2 bases, with 16 bases separating them. Arm-PCR of CDR3 regions and iRepertoire HTBI primers were used to build TCR beta libraries. Each CDR3 protein is one row after TCRdb ran MiXCR on the multiplex PCR reads. Of 300,000 or so distinct CDR3 sequences in the sample, around 20% were seen once. Time point indicated: persistent/refractory GD, antithyroid drugs over 5 years with positive TRAb. From PBMCs, RNA was extracted and then used to make the TCR library.

The specimen comprised peripheral blood mononuclear cells (PBMCs), sampled when the disease was refractory, from a patient treated with antithyroid drugs. The V gene is TRBV20-1, the J gene TRBJ2-7; D tentatively reads TRBD1 or TRBD2 (5 bases each). This TCR was sampled from a female donor with Graves disease. The CDR3 DNA reads as TGCAGTGCTAGATCCAACCCAGGGAGCCCCTACGAGCAGTACTTC. It specifies CSARSNPGSPYEQYF.